One and the same sample provided the 3 T cell receptor beta chains below, sequenced in a study of human T cells and chemical hapten exposure. One entry per CDR3 protein results from TCRdb running MiXCR on the RACE reads. The profile shows 350,000 or so distinct CDR3 sequences, around 7% of them singletons. Time point: patch test 1, 2 weeks after DPC sensitization. Regarding treatment: therapeutic diphenylcyclopropenone sensitization with weekly scalp DPC. The material sequenced was whole blood, taken in connection with sensitization to the hapten diphenylcyclopropenone (DPC). These receptors originate from a woman in her late teens or twenties with alopecia areata. Some clones in this sample may be carry-over from other donors' samples.

A few counts support this clonotype. This chain uses TRBV9 with TRBJ1-6; D remains ambiguous. The CDR3 covers 12 residues. Germline lookup yields CDR1 SGDLS and CDR2 YYNGEE. V lost 1 base, J lost 5 bases, and 1 base lay in between. The CDR3 region has the DNA TGTGCCAGCAGCGTAAATAATTCACCCCTCCACTTT. Its translation is CASSVNNSPLHF.

As for this clonotype: This may come from a read error, since a much larger clone is one base off. The gene calls are TRBV7-2 and TRBJ2-3; a weak D match, TRBD2 (5 bases). Germline V gene data show CDR1 as SGHTA and CDR2 as FQGNSA. The CDR3 has 15 amino acids. Trimming stripped 2 bases from V and 2 bases from J, with 11 bases between. Here the CDR3 reads CASSLLGLITDTQYF. Written as DNA, the CDR3 is TGTGCCAGCAGCTTACTTGGACTGATCACAGATACGCAGTATTTT.

The chain is built from TRBV12-2 and TRBJ1-4. TRBV12-2 is given as a pseudogene. The CDR3 is 14 residues long. The CDR3 reads CASRLAGPGEKLFF. The DNA of the CDR3 is TGTGCAAGTCGCTTGGCCGGACCTGGGGAAAAACTGTTTTTT.